The clone carrying this T cell receptor (beta chain) was recorded only once. Germline loops: CDR1 SGHTA, CDR2 FQGNSA. Trimming removed 5 bases from V and 7 bases from J, with 17 bases in between. The CDR3 loop spans 14 amino acids. The source of the sample is a study of shared clonotypes between healthy human individuals. Only in-frame clones appear in the TCRdb table, and some are missing; sequencing was by immunoSEQ multiplex PCR. The repertoire holds roughly 2.5 million clones, with over 85% as singletons. The clonotype comes from a man aged 18 to 29 in good health. The specimen sequenced was naive CD4+ T cells sorted from blood. Subset reported: CD45RA+ positively selected. This chain uses TRBV7-2 with TRBJ1-1, with no clear D. The CDR3 coding sequence is TGTGCCAGCAGCCCCGCCACGGCGGGTGGTGAAGCTTTCTTT. Protein product: CASSPATAGGEAFF.